The 7 T cell receptor beta chains listed next were all sequenced from one sample in a study of OX40 agonist ivuxolimab in advanced cancers. This table comes from immunoSEQ multiplex PCR, and its TCRdb copy is limited to in-frame clones, with some not included. Found here are 35,000 to 45,000 clones, over 75% of them singletons; the top ten hold 4% to 5%. The sample here was CD4+ or CD8+ T cells sorted from blood, taken in a trial of the OX40 agonist ivuxolimab. The receptors come from an adult with an advanced solid tumor such as melanoma, head and neck, liver or kidney cancer.

CDR3 loop: CASNDRGRRNTEAFF. The CDR3 coding sequence is TGTGCCAGTAATGACAGGGGAAGACGGAACACTGAAGCTTTCTTT. The J gene is TRBJ1-1, the V gene TRBV19; 8 nucleotides agree with TRBD1. Germline V gene sequence: CDR1 LNHDA, CDR2 SQIVND (reference sequence). After removal of 7 bases from V and 1 base from J, the junction contained 8 bases not matched to a gene. The CDR3 covers 15 residues.

The chain combines TRBV7-3 with TRBJ2-1, with 11 bases lining up with TRBD1. Trimming took 5 bases from V and 4 from J; bases not matched to a gene: 7. The germline V gene encodes CDR1 SGHTA and CDR2 FQGTGA. This CDR3 has 16 amino acids. CDR3 nucleotides: TGTGCCAGCAGCCCCCGGACAGGGGGCGCTTACAATGAGCAGTTCTTC. Translating gives CASSPRTGGAYNEQFF.

This clone was counted a few times. The genes are TRBV28 and TRBJ2-3; a weak D match, TRBD1 (6 bases). V was clipped by 7 bases and J by 2 bases, with 13 bases between them. CDR3 length equals 14 residues. CDR1 MDHEN and CDR2 SYDVKM come from the germline V gene. The CDR3 loop reads CASTEGQPTDTQYF. As DNA, the CDR3 is TGTGCCAGCACCGAAGGACAGCCCACAGATACGCAGTATTTT.

The rearrangement links TRBV25-1 to TRBJ2-6, with D maybe TRBD1 (7 bases). The CDR3 consists of 17 residues. The V end was cut by 4 bases, the J end by 0 bases, with 13 bases between. Germline values: CDR1 MGHDK, CDR2 SYGVNS. CDR3 sequence (DNA): TGTGCCAGCAGTGGCAGGGGGGTTAGCTCTGGGGCCAACGTCCTGACTTTC. Protein product: CASSGRGVSSGANVLTF.

The gene calls are TRBV7-3 and TRBJ2-1; 8 bases are a match to TRBD2. V dropped 3 bases and J dropped 8; count of bases not matched to a gene: 6. Germline V gives CDR1 SGHTA, CDR2 FQGTGA. The CDR3 length is 14 residues. This chain's CDR3 is CASSFDSGSDEQFF. The CDR3 DNA is TGTGCCAGCAGCTTTGACAGCGGGAGCGATGAGCAGTTCTTC.

The chain carries TRBV28 and TRBJ1-2, with TRBD1 as a possible D gene (6 bases). The length of the CDR3 is 12 residues. Trimming removed 5 bases at V and 8 bases at J, with 12 bases between. Germline CDR1 reads MDHEN; CDR2 reads SYDVKM. This chain's CDR3 is CASSRDIVGYTF. CDR3 DNA: TGTGCCAGCAGTCGGGACATTGTCGGCTACACCTTC.

The V call is TRBV6-1, the J call TRBJ1-2; 8 bases are a match to TRBD1. Germline V CDR1 and CDR2: MNHNS, SASEGT. Trimming cost V 4 bases and J 6 bases; bases outside gene matches: 4. The CDR3 is 13 residues long. The CDR3 here is CASSATGEHGYTF. The DNA of the CDR3 is TGTGCCAGCAGTGCGACAGGGGAGCATGGCTACACCTTC.